These 10 T cell receptor beta chains were sequenced from one sample in a study of OX40 agonist ivuxolimab in advanced cancers. Libraries were built with the immunoSEQ multiplex PCR assay. The clones in this table, taken by TCRdb from immuneACCESS, are in-frame only. Not every clone is retained; where verified, under half of the shortfall comes from an unresolved V gene, and the cause of the rest is unknown. Here the sample has over 95,000 clones; about 80% occur a single time. The top ten hold over 1.1% of the sample. This material consisted of CD4+ or CD8+ T cells sorted from blood, taken in a trial of the OX40 agonist ivuxolimab. The receptors shown here come from an adult with an advanced solid tumor such as melanoma, head and neck, liver or kidney cancer.

The sample holds one count of this clone. V and J are TRBV9 and TRBJ2-7; possibly TRBD1 or TRBD2 for D (5 bases each). V gave up 2 bases and J gave up 0 bases, with 9 bases separating them. This CDR3 contains 14 residues. Germline-derived CDR1 and CDR2 are SGDLS and YYNGEE. CDR3 nucleotide sequence: TGTGCCAGCAGCGTCGGGGCTAGCTCCTACGAGCAGTACTTC. Amino acid sequence: CASSVGASSYEQYF.

V and J are TRBV19 and TRBJ2-1; TRBD1 or TRBD2 may be the D gene (6 bases each). This CDR3 has 15 amino acids. V was cut by 5 bases and J by 2 bases, with 13 bases left in between. CDR1 and CDR2 (germline): LNHDA, SQIVND (reference sequence). The CDR3, as DNA: TGTGCCAGTAGTCTGGGGGGCAACACCTACAATGAGCAGTTCTTC. It translates to CASSLGGNTYNEQFF.

The rearrangement links TRBV13 to TRBJ1-1; no clear D gene. Trimming left V 8 bases short and J 4 bases short, with 14 bases between. CDR3 size: 13 residues. Germline lookup yields CDR1 PRHDT and CDR2 FYEKMQ (reference sequence). The CDR3 DNA is TGTGCCAGCCGGCCCCGCCCGGGCACTGAAGCTTTCTTT. Translation gives CASRPRPGTEAFF.

CDR3 DNA: TGTGCCAGCAGCCAGGCAGGGGTGGAAGAGACCCAGTACTTC. Amino acid sequence: CASSQAGVEETQYF. The chain is built from TRBV14 and TRBJ2-5; D perhaps matches TRBD1 (6 bases). The CDR3 is made up of 14 amino acids. Germline values: CDR1 SGHDN, CDR2 FVKESK. Trimming took 3 bases from V and 3 from J, leaving 11 bases between them.

This chain links TRBV27 with TRBJ1-5; TRBD1 matches at 7 bases. With 6 bases clipped from V and 0 bases from J, the junction kept 14 bases outside the gene matches. The CDR3 has 18 amino acids. Germline CDR1 is MNHEY and CDR2 is SMNVEV (reference sequence). In DNA form, the CDR3 reads TGTGCCAGCAGAGGGGGCGGGGCAGTAGGTTTTAGCAATCAGCCCCAGCATTTT. Translating it yields CASRGGGAVGFSNQPQHF.

In its sample, this clone was seen once. This chain uses TRBV5-1 with TRBJ2-3; D possibly corresponds to TRBD2 (6 bases). V lost 3 bases and J 4 bases, leaving 18 bases between the germline ends. The CDR3 has 16 amino acids. CDR1 and CDR2 (germline): SGHRS, YFSETQ. The CDR3 is CASSYLRGEAADTQYF. The CDR3 nucleotides are TGCGCCAGCAGCTATCTACGCGGGGAAGCGGCAGATACGCAGTATTTT.

The J gene is TRBJ2-2, the V gene TRBV9; 10 bases map to TRBD1. Per the germline V gene, CDR1 is SGDLS and CDR2 is YYNGEE. V dropped 5 bases and J dropped 9; count of bases not matched to a gene: 13. The CDR3 has 16 residues. The CDR3 is CASSTGTGAYDRELFF. The CDR3 DNA sequence: TGTGCCAGCAGTACCGGGACAGGGGCTTACGACCGGGAGCTGTTTTTT.

The V call is TRBV5-1, the J call TRBJ2-2; 14 nucleotides align to TRBD2. V lost 4 bases to trimming and J lost 4 bases; unmatched junction nucleotides: 12. Germline CDR1 is SGHRS and CDR2 is YFSETQ. The CDR3 spans 19 residues. Here the CDR3 reads CASSHRLAGGPGGTGELFF. CDR3 nucleotides: TGCGCCAGCAGCCACAGACTAGCGGGAGGGCCCGGTGGCACCGGGGAGCTGTTTTTT.

The chain links TRBV7-3 to TRBJ2-2, with 8 bases fitting TRBD1. V gave up 6 bases and J gave up 5 bases; unmatched junction bases: 5. The germline V gene has CDR1 SGHTA and CDR2 FQGTGA. This CDR3 has 14 amino acids. The CDR3 nucleotides read TGTGCCAGCAGTCGGACAGGGAATACCGGGGAGCTGTTTTTT. It translates to CASSRTGNTGELFF.

This chain uses TRBV5-1 with TRBJ2-7, with D perhaps given as TRBD1 or TRBD2 (5 bases each). The V gene lost 4 bases and the J gene lost 3 bases, with 17 bases spanning the gap. Germline lookup yields CDR1 SGHRS and CDR2 YFSETQ. This CDR3 spans 15 amino acids. CDR3 protein: CASSEGTAQLYEQYF. The CDR3 DNA is TGCGCCAGCAGCGAAGGGACGGCCCAGCTCTACGAGCAGTACTTC. The entire variable domain, with the rest obtained from reference TRBV5-1 and TRBJ2-7, is as follows: KAGVTQTPRYLIKTRGQQVTLSCSPISGHRSVSWYQQTPGQGLQFLFEYFSETQRNKGNFPGRFSGRQFSNSRSEMNVSTLELGDSALYLCASSEGTAQLYEQYFGPGTRLTVT.